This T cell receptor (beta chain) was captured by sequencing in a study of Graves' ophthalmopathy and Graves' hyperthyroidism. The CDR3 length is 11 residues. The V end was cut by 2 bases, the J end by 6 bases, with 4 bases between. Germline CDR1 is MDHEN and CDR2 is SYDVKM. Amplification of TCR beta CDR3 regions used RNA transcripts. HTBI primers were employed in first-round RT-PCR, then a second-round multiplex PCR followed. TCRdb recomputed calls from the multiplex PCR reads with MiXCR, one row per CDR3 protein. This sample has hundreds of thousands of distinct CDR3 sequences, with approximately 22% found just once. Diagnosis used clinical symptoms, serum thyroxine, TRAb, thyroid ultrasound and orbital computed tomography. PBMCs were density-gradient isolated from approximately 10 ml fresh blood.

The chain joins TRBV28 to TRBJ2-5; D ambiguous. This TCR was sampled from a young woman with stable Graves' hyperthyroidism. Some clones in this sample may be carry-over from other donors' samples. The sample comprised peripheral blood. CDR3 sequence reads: CASSLTKTQYF. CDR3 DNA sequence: TGTGCCAGCAGTTTAACGAAGACCCAGTACTTC.